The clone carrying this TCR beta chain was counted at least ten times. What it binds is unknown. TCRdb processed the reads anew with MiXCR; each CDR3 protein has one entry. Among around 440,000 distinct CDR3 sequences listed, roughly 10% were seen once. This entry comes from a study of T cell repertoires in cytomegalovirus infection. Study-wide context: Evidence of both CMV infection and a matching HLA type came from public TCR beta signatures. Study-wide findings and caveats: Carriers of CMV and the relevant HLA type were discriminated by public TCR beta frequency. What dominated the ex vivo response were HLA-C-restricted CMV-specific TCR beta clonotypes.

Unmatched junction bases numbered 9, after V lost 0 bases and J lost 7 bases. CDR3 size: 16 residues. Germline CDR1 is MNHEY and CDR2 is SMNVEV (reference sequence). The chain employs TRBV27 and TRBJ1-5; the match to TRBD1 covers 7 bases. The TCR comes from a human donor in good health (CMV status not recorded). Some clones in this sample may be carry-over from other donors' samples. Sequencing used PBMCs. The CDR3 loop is CASSLSPGQVGQPQHF. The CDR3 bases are TGTGCCAGCAGTTTATCCCCCGGACAGGTTGGGCAGCCCCAGCATTTT.